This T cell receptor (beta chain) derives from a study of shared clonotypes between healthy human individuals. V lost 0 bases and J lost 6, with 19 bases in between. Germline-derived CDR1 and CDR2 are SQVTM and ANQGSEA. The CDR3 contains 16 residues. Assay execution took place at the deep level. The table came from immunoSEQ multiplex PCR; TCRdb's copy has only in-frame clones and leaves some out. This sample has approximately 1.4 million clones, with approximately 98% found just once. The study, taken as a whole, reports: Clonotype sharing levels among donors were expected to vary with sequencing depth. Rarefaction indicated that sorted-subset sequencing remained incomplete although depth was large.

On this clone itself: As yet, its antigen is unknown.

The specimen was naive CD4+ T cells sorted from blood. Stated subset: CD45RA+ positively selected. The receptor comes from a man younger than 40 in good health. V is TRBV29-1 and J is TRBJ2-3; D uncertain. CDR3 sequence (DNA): TGCAGCGTTGAAGAATCCACAGCCCAACCGACCGATACGCAGTATTTT. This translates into CSVEESTAQPTDTQYF.